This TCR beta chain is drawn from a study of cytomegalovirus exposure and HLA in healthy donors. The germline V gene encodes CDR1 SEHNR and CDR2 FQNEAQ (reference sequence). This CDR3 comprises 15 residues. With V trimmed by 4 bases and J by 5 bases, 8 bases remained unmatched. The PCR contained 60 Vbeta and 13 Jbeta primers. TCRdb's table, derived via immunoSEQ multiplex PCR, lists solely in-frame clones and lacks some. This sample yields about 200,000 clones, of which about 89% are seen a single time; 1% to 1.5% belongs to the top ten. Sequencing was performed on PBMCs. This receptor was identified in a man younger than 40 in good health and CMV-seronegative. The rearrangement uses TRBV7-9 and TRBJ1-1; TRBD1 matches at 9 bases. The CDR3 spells CASSSPTGGRTEAFF. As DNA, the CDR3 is TGTGCCAGCAGCTCCCCTACAGGGGGCAGAACTGAAGCTTTCTTT.